This TCR beta chain is from a study of cytomegalovirus exposure and HLA in healthy donors. PCR involved 60 Vbeta and 13 Jbeta primers. Libraries were prepared by immunoSEQ multiplex PCR; TCRdb keeps only in-frame clonotypes and omits some of them. This table holds about 240,000 clones, just under 80% found once. Deletions cut 3 bases from V and 5 bases from J, with 14 bases between. The CDR3 is 15 amino acids. Germline V lookup: CDR1 MNHEY, CDR2 SMNVEV (reference sequence). With regard to this clone: The antigen remains unidentified.

Study conclusions and caveats: Among the most significant clusters, several appeared linked to common viral pathogens in a later analysis.

The chain carries TRBV27 and TRBJ2-1; the D gene is possibly TRBD2 (6 bases). Sequencing used PBMCs. This sequence was found in a boy aged 10-17 years in good health and CMV-seronegative. CDR3 loop: CASSFGSNGDNEQFF. In nucleotides, the CDR3 is TGTGCCAGCAGTTTCGGGAGTAATGGGGACAATGAGCAGTTCTTC.